Shown below are 12 T cell receptor beta chains from a single sample sequenced in a study of T-cell reconstitution after alpha-beta-depleted transplantation in children. Preparation of the TCRbeta library was carried out with unique molecular identifiers. TCRdb used MiXCR to reprocess the PCR reads, holding one entry per CDR3 protein. The profile shows roughly 120,000 distinct CDR3 sequences, 9% to 12% of them singletons. The sample in question was PBMCs from the stem cell graft donor, obtained from the stem cell graft. The receptors stem from a human donor who donated a stem cell graft to a child with acute lymphoblastic leukemia.

A few counts support this clonotype. A much larger clone is a single base away; this may be a read error. This chain links TRBV11-2 with TRBJ1-4; D is perhaps TRBD1 (5 bases). The germline gives CDR1 SGHAT, CDR2 FQNNGV. Between the trimmed V and J ends, which lost 2 bases and 4 bases, there was a span of 11 bases. This CDR3 has 15 residues. CDR3 region: CASSLFDSLNEKLFF. The CDR3 DNA reads TGTGCCAGCAGCTTATTCGACAGCCTTAATGAAAAACTGTTTTTT.

There are many counts of this clonotype. The V call is TRBV18, the J call TRBJ2-5, with a possible D match to TRBD1 (5 bases). Trimming took off 2 bases at V and 9 bases at J, with 13 bases between the two ends. The CDR3 extends over 13 amino acids. Germline V CDR1 and CDR2: KGHSH, LQKENI. CDR3 amino acids: CASSPRQQEPQYF. The CDR3 DNA follows: TGTGCCAGCTCACCAAGACAGCAGGAGCCCCAGTACTTC.

This clonotype came up many times. This chain uses TRBV6-2 or TRBV6-3 with TRBJ2-1; 11 bases fit TRBD1. This CDR3 contains 15 residues. The germline V gene has CDR1 MNHEY and CDR2 SVGEGT. Trimming took 5 bases from V and 8 from J; bases not matched to a gene: 8. In nucleotides, the CDR3 is TGTGCCAGCAGTCCTCGTGGGACAGGGGGTCATGAGCAGTTCTTC. Its translation: CASSPRGTGGHEQFF.

As to this clonotype: It may be a read error: a sequence one base away is much more abundant. V gene TRBV7-2 combines with J gene TRBJ1-1; D is ambiguous. Trimming left V 8 bases short and J 7 bases short, with 11 bases between. Germline loops: CDR1 SGHTA, CDR2 FQGNSA. The CDR3 runs to 11 residues. The CDR3 DNA is TGTGCCAGCCGCTCAAACCTTGAAGCTTTCTTT. Protein sequence: CASRSNLEAFF.

The V call is TRBV23-1, the J call TRBJ2-7, with TRBD2 identical over 13 bases. TRBV23-1 has ORF status, its function being uncertain. V was clipped by 3 bases and J by 0 bases; unmatched bases: 14. The CDR3 is 20 residues long. The CDR3 is CASSHPQGLAGSFISYEQYF. Written as DNA, the CDR3 is TGCGCCAGCAGTCACCCACAGGGACTAGCGGGATCGTTTATCTCCTACGAGCAGTACTTC.

This clonotype turned up a few times. V and J are TRBV7-2 and TRBJ2-3; TRBD2 matches 9 bases. Losses at the gene ends were 8 bases for V and 2 bases for J; bases not matched to a gene: 8. Germline V gene sequence: CDR1 SGHTA, CDR2 FQGNSA. The CDR3 runs 15 residues. The CDR3 loop reads CASCGAGGYTDTQYF. As DNA, the CDR3 is TGTGCCAGCTGCGGAGCGGGGGGTTACACAGATACGCAGTATTTT.

This clonotype was seen many times. The chain joins TRBV7-2 to TRBJ1-3; 7 nucleotides align to TRBD1. V lost 5 bases and J lost 2; bases outside the gene matches: 9. Germline V lookup: CDR1 SGHTA, CDR2 FQGNSA. This CDR3 region has 16 residues. Here the CDR3 DNA reads TGTGCCAGCAGCGGACTCGGGACAGTGGCTGGAAACACCATATATTTT. Translated, it gives CASSGLGTVAGNTIYF.

This clonotype was detected many times. The rearrangement links TRBV6-5 to TRBJ1-1; 8 nucleotides match TRBD1. The V gene end was trimmed by 6 bases and the J gene end by 1 base; junction bases not matched to a gene: 4. CDR3 length: 14 amino acids. Per the germline V gene, CDR1 is MNHEY and CDR2 is SVGAGI. CDR3 nucleotides: TGTGCCAGCAGAGCCGGGACAGGGAACACTGAAGCTTTCTTT. It translates to CASRAGTGNTEAFF.

This clonotype was detected many times. J is TRBJ2-7 and V is TRBV12-3 or TRBV12-4, with 7 bases aligning to TRBD2. Trimming cost V 2 bases and J 5 bases; bases outside gene matches: 9. CDR3 length: 15 residues. This chain's CDR3 is CASSLSASGFHEQYF. The CDR3 DNA reads as TGTGCCAGCAGTTTATCGGCTAGCGGTTTCCACGAGCAGTACTTC.

This clonotype was seen repeatedly, ten times or more. This rearrangement joins TRBV6-5 to TRBJ1-2, with D unresolved. Deletions cut 4 bases from V and 1 base from J, with 13 bases between. Germline V gene data show CDR1 as MNHEY and CDR2 as SVGAGI. The CDR3 is made up of 15 amino acids. CDR3 nucleotide sequence: TGTGCCAGCAGTTCCTGGCGCGGAGGTAACTATGGCTACACCTTC. Amino acids: CASSSWRGGNYGYTF.

This clonotype appeared many times. The chain couples TRBV12-3 or TRBV12-4 to TRBJ1-2; 9 nucleotides match TRBD1. V lost 6 bases and J lost 2; bases outside the gene matches: 1. CDR3 length: 13 residues. CDR3: CASRDRGNYGYTF. In nucleotides, the CDR3 is TGTGCCAGCAGAGACAGGGGGAACTATGGCTACACCTTC.

This clonotype was seen ten or more times. The CDR3 DNA reads as TGTGCCAGCAGTCCGCGGACAGTACCCTCCTATAATTCACCCCTCCACTTT. Its protein is CASSPRTVPSYNSPLHF. The J gene is TRBJ1-6, the V gene TRBV27; D perhaps matches TRBD1 (6 bases). Germline V gives CDR1 MNHEY, CDR2 SMNVEV (reference sequence). The CDR3 is 17 amino acids. Trimming left V 5 bases short and J 0 bases short, with 14 bases between.